This is a list of T cell receptor beta chains from one sample in a study of blood T cells in healthy people across ages. TCRdb fed the 5' RACE reads into MiXCR, producing one record per CDR3 protein. The table includes 700,000 to 800,000 distinct CDR3 sequences, roughly 41% detected once. The sequenced sample consisted of blood. The receptor source for this set is an older woman in good health. The CDR3 runs from the conserved cysteine through the conserved F or W. A D gene is named only where the DNA matches it firmly. Where a row states a size, it is once, few, many or the class of an expanded clone; other rows omit it.

CASSPTSGGAPSEQFF | TGCGCCAGCAGCCCGACTTCTGGAGGGGCCCCCAGCGAGCAGTTCTTC | NA | TRBV4-3 | NA | TRBJ2-1
CASSQDTGSAGGPFETQYF | TGTGCCAGCAGCCAAGATACGGGTAGCGCGGGGGGGCCTTTTGAGACCCAGTACTTC | TRBD2 | TRBV4-2 | NA | TRBJ2-5
CASSPRTSAHNEQFF | TGTGCCAGCAGCCCTCGGACTAGCGCCCACAATGAGCAGTTCTTC | TRBD2 | TRBV7-2 | NA | TRBJ2-1
CSVPTDRGTQYF | TGCAGCGTTCCCACGGACAGGGGTACGCAGTATTTT | TRBD1 | TRBV29-1 | NA | TRBJ2-3
CSANAVDRGNIQYF | TGCAGTGCCAACGCGGTCGACAGGGGTAACATTCAGTACTTC | TRBD1 | TRBV20-1 | NA | TRBJ2-4
CASSKTSGWTDTQYF | TGTGCCAGCAGTAAAACTAGCGGTTGGACAGATACGCAGTATTTT | TRBD2 | TRBV7-3 | NA | TRBJ2-3
CASSDYSTFNEQYF | TGTGCCAGCAGTGACTATTCCACGTTCAATGAGCAGTACTTC | NA | TRBV6-1 | NA | TRBJ2-7
CASSRGLAGRLSEETQYF | TGCGCCAGCAGCCGAGGACTAGCGGGACGCTTATCAGAAGAGACCCAGTACTTC | TRBD2 | TRBV5-1 | many | TRBJ2-5
CASSAAPLYNEQFF | TGTGCCAGCTCCGCTGCCCCTCTCTACAATGAGCAGTTCTTC | NA | TRBV6-5 | NA | TRBJ2-1
CSARGSYTGSEQFF | TGCAGTGCTAGAGGGTCGTACACGGGGTCTGAGCAGTTCTTC | NA | TRBV20-1 | NA | TRBJ2-1
CASSINRDSNEQFF | TGTGCCAGCAGCATCAACCGGGACAGCAATGAGCAGTTCTTC | TRBD1 | TRBV7-3 | few | TRBJ2-1
CASSSGQPPGTQYF | TGTGCCAGCAGTTCGGGACAGCCTCCAGGTACGCAGTATTTT | TRBD1 | TRBV27 | few | TRBJ2-3
CASRQQGGYGYTF | TGTGCCAGCAGGCAACAGGGAGGCTATGGCTACACCTTC | NA | TRBV6-5 | few | TRBJ1-2
CASSQGGPWTQYF | TGTGCCAGCAGCCAGGGCGGCCCGTGGACGCAGTATTTT | NA | TRBV14 | NA | TRBJ2-3
CASSLFQDRYTDTQYF | TGTGCCAGCAGTCTCTTCCAGGACAGGTACACAGATACGCAGTATTTT | TRBD1 | TRBV11-2 | few | TRBJ2-3
CATSRVSGANEQYF | TGTGCCACCAGCAGAGTCTCAGGGGCCAACGAGCAGTACTTC | NA | TRBV15 | NA | TRBJ2-7
CASSFGGRRETQYF | TGTGCCAGCAGCTTTGGGGGGCGGCGGGAGACCCAGTACTTC | NA | TRBV7-9 | NA | TRBJ2-5
CASSFPGGSYEQYF | TGTGCCAGCAGTTTCCCAGGGGGCTCCTACGAGCAGTACTTC | TRBD1 | TRBV6-6 | NA | TRBJ2-7
CASSRTVYNEQYF | TGCGCCAGCAGCCGGACAGTTTACAATGAGCAGTACTTC | NA | TRBV10-2 | NA | TRBJ2-7
CASSFPGTGRQFF | TGTGCCAGCAGTTTCCCCGGGACAGGGCGGCAGTTCTTC | TRBD1 | TRBV12-3/TRBV12-4 | NA | TRBJ2-1
CASSPLATGYRSSYNEQFF | TGTGCCAGCAGCCCACTAGCGACCGGCTACAGGAGCTCCTACAATGAGCAGTTCTTC | TRBD2 | TRBV3-1 | few | TRBJ2-1
CSVGTGGHEQYF | TGCAGCGTGGGGACAGGGGGCCACGAGCAGTACTTC | TRBD1 | TRBV29-1 | NA | TRBJ2-7
CASSQDKTRVYGYTF | TGTGCCAGCAGCCAAGATAAGACAAGGGTATATGGCTACACCTTC | NA | TRBV3-1 | NA | TRBJ1-2
CASSRILTDPGNEQFF | TGTGCCAGCAGCCGGATTTTGACAGATCCGGGCAATGAGCAGTTCTTC | NA | TRBV7-9 | NA | TRBJ2-1
CASSLAEGSSYNSPLHF | TGTGCCAGCAGCCTGGCGGAGGGGAGCTCCTATAATTCACCCCTCCACTTT | NA | TRBV2 | NA | TRBJ1-6
CATSDFSDRGNEQYF | TGTGCCACCAGTGATTTTTCGGACAGGGGGAATGAGCAGTACTTC | TRBD1 | TRBV24-1 | few | TRBJ2-7
CASSLAGGLAGSTDTQYF | TGTGCCAGCAGCTTAGCGGGGGGACTAGCGGGGAGCACAGATACGCAGTATTTT | TRBD2 | TRBV7-9 | NA | TRBJ2-3
CSARDPATGPSYEQYF | TGCAGTGCTAGAGATCCTGCGACAGGGCCATCCTACGAGCAGTACTTC | TRBD1 | TRBV20-1 | NA | TRBJ2-7
CAGSESGDRTGEQFF | TGTGCCGGCAGTGAATCTGGGGACAGGACCGGAGAGCAGTTCTTC | TRBD1 | TRBV25-1 | NA | TRBJ2-1
CSAIDQLEQYF | TGCAGTGCCATTGACCAGTTGGAGCAGTACTTC | NA | TRBV20-1 | NA | TRBJ2-5
CASSLQPSGANNEQFF | TGTGCCAGCAGCTTACAGCCTAGCGGGGCGAACAATGAGCAGTTCTTC | TRBD2 | TRBV7-6 | few | TRBJ2-1
CASSSYPDRGKETQYF | TGTGCCAGCAGTTCCTACCCGGACAGGGGTAAAGAGACCCAGTACTTC | TRBD1 | TRBV27 | NA | TRBJ2-5
CASSESRRPQYF | TGTGCCAGCAGTGAATCCCGGAGACCGCAGTACTTC | NA | TRBV6-1 | NA | TRBJ2-5
CASSRTGQPYEQYF | TGTGCCAGCTCCCGGACTGGACAGCCCTACGAGCAGTACTTC | NA | TRBV18 | NA | TRBJ2-7
CASSVGIAGGFANEQFF | TGTGCCAGCAGCGTAGGAATAGCGGGAGGGTTCGCCAATGAGCAGTTCTTC | TRBD2 | TRBV9 | few | TRBJ2-1
CASSSEKRGYTF | TGTGCCAGCAGTTCCGAAAAACGGGGCTACACCTTC | NA | TRBV28 | NA | TRBJ1-2
CATSRDKGRSYEQYF | TGTGCCACCAGCAGAGACAAGGGACGTTCCTACGAGCAGTACTTC | NA | TRBV15 | NA | TRBJ2-7
CASSYPADEQYF | TGTGCCAGCAGTTACCCCGCGGACGAGCAGTACTTC | NA | TRBV6-6 | few | TRBJ2-7
CASTPDRGRGGYTF | TGTGCCAGCACCCCGGACAGGGGGCGTGGTGGCTACACCTTC | TRBD1 | TRBV2 | few | TRBJ1-2
CASSLEGGPHEQYF | TGTGCCAGCAGCTTGGAGGGAGGGCCCCACGAGCAGTACTTC | TRBD2 | TRBV7-2 | NA | TRBJ2-7
CASSVPGNYGYTF | TGTGCCAGCAGTGTGCCAGGGAACTATGGCTACACCTTC | NA | TRBV12-3/TRBV12-4 | few | TRBJ1-2
CSVEEALGVAFF | TGCAGCGTTGAAGAGGCGCTGGGGGTGGCTTTCTTT | NA | TRBV29-1 | NA | TRBJ1-1
CAITAKNAGQGTYGYTF | TGTGCCATCACCGCTAAGAACGCGGGACAGGGGACCTATGGCTACACCTTC | TRBD1 | TRBV10-3 | few | TRBJ1-2
CASGQGTALNEKLFF | TGTGCCAGCGGCCAAGGTACCGCACTTAATGAAAAACTGTTTTTT | NA | TRBV4-2 | NA | TRBJ1-4
CASSESSTDTQYF | TGCGCCAGCAGCGAATCTAGCACAGATACGCAGTATTTT | NA | TRBV5-1 | many | TRBJ2-3
CASSLGGHPYNEQYF | TGCGCCAGCAGCTTGGGAGGGCACCCCTACAATGAGCAGTACTTC | NA | TRBV5-1 | NA | TRBJ2-5
CASSQDMGGEQFF | TGTGCCAGCAGTCAAGATATGGGGGGTGAGCAGTTCTTC | NA | TRBV4-2 | many | TRBJ2-1
CATSRPDRYQETQYF | TGTGCCACCAGCAGGCCGGACAGGTACCAAGAGACCCAGTACTTC | TRBD1 | TRBV15 | NA | TRBJ2-5
CASSQDVGRSYEQYF | TGCGCCAGCAGCCAAGATGTAGGGCGATCCTACGAGCAGTACTTC | NA | TRBV4-3 | NA | TRBJ2-7
CASSQSGTGGTEAFF | TGCGCCAGCAGCCAATCCGGGACAGGGGGCACTGAAGCTTTCTTT | TRBD1 | TRBV4-3 | NA | TRBJ1-1
CSARVGRGDTQYF | TGCAGTGCTAGAGTTGGACGTGGAGATACGCAGTATTTT | NA | TRBV20-1 | many | TRBJ2-3
CASSQEYGRDEQFF | TGTGCCAGCAGCCAAGAGTACGGGAGGGATGAGCAGTTCTTC | TRBD2 | TRBV3-1 | NA | TRBJ2-1
CASSLQERLYGYTF | TGTGCCAGCAGCTTACAAGAGCGCCTCTATGGCTACACCTTC | NA | TRBV7-2 | NA | TRBJ1-2
CTSSPSGTETQYF | TGTACCAGCAGCCCTAGCGGGACTGAGACCCAGTACTTC | TRBD2 | TRBV7-3 | NA | TRBJ2-5
CAISEGGLAGSEQYF | TGTGCCATCAGTGAAGGGGGACTAGCGGGATCAGAGCAGTACTTC | TRBD2 | TRBV10-3 | NA | TRBJ2-7
CASSLSTRSYEQYF | TGTGCCAGCAGTTTATCGACTAGATCCTACGAGCAGTACTTC | NA | TRBV28 | NA | TRBJ2-7
CASSLDLDGGSSYNEQFF | TGTGCCAGCAGCTTAGATCTGGACGGTGGGAGCTCCTACAATGAGCAGTTCTTC | NA | TRBV11-2 | NA | TRBJ2-1
CASSFVTGGNEQFF | TGTGCCAGCAGCTTTGTAACAGGGGGCAATGAGCAGTTCTTC | TRBD1 | TRBV5-6 | NA | TRBJ2-1
CASSPLAGDNEQFF | TGTGCCAGCAGCCCCCTAGCGGGAGACAATGAGCAGTTCTTC | TRBD2 | TRBV7-9 | NA | TRBJ2-1
CASSSWDRMQPQHF | TGTGCCAGCAGCTCTTGGGACAGGATGCAGCCCCAGCATTTT | TRBD1 | TRBV12-3/TRBV12-4 | many | TRBJ1-5